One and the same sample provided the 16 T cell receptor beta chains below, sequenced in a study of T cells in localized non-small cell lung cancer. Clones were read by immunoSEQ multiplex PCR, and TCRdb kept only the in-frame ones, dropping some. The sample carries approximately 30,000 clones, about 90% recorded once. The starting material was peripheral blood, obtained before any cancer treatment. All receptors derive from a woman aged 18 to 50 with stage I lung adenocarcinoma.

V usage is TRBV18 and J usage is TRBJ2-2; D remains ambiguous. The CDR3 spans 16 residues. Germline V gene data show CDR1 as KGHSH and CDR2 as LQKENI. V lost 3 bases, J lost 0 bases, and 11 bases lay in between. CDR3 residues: CASSPLAYSNTGELFF. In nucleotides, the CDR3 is TGTGCCAGCTCACCGTTGGCCTATTCGAACACCGGGGAGCTGTTTTTT.

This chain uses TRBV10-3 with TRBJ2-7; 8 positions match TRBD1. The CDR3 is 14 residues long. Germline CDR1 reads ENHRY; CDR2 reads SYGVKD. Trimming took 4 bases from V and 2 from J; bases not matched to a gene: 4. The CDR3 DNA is TGTGCCATCAGTGGTACAGGGGGGCCCTACGAGCAGTACTTC. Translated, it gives CAISGTGGPYEQYF.

CDR3 protein: CASSPAGTRGYEQYF. DNA for the CDR3: TGTGCCAGCAGCCCGGCGGGGACTAGAGGCTACGAGCAGTACTTC. The chain joins TRBV5-4 to TRBJ2-7; 8 nucleotides line up with TRBD2. Trimming removed 4 bases from V and 3 bases from J; junction bases left unmatched: 9. Germline V gene lookup returns CDR1 SGHNT and CDR2 YYREEE (reference sequence). The CDR3 runs 15 residues.

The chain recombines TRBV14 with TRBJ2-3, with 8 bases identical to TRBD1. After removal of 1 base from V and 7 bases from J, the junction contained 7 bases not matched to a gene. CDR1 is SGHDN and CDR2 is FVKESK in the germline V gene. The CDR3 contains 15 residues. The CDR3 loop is CASSQVYGTGYTQYF. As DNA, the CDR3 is TGTGCCAGCAGCCAAGTATATGGGACAGGATATACGCAGTATTTT.

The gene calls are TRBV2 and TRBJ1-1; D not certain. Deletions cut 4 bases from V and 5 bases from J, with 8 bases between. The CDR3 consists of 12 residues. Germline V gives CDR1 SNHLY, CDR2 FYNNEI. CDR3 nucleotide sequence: TGTGCCAGCAGTGCCTTTCGAACTGAAGCTTTCTTT. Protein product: CASSAFRTEAFF.

The DNA for the CDR3 is TGTGCCAGCACCGCAGGGGGGCAGTACTTC. As protein: CASTAGGQYF. The chain recombines TRBV9 with TRBJ2-7; 7 bases are a match to TRBD1. This CDR3 is 10 amino acids long. Germline V CDR1 and CDR2: SGDLS, YYNGEE. Losses at the gene ends were 6 bases for V and 9 bases for J; bases not matched to a gene: 3.

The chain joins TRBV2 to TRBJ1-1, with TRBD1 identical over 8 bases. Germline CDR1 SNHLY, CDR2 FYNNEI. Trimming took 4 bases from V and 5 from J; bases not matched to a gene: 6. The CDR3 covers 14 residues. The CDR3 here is CASSVQGAWTEAFF. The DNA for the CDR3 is TGTGCCAGCAGTGTGCAGGGGGCTTGGACTGAAGCTTTCTTT.

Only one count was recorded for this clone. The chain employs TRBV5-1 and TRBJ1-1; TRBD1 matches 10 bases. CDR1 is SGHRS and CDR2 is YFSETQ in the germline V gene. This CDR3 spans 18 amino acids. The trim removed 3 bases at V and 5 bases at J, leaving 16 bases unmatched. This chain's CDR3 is CASSSRATGGRSETEAFF. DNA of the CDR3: TGCGCCAGCAGCTCAAGGGCGACAGGGGGCAGGTCGGAAACTGAAGCTTTCTTT.

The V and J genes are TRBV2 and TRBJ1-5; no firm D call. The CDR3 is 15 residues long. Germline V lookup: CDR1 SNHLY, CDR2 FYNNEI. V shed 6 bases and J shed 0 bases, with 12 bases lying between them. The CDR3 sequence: CASRGPDYSNQPQHF. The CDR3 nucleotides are TGTGCCAGCAGAGGCCCAGATTATAGCAATCAGCCCCAGCATTTT.

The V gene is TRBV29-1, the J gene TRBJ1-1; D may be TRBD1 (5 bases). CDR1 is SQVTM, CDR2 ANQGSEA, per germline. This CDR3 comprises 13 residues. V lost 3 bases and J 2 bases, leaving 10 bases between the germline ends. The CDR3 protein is CSVDHRINTEAFF. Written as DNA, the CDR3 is TGCAGCGTTGATCACAGGATAAACACTGAAGCTTTCTTT.

CDR3 DNA sequence: TGTGCCAGCCAAGCGGGACAGGGGGATCAGCCCCAGCATTTT. Encoded protein: CASQAGQGDQPQHF. The rearrangement joins TRBV28 to TRBJ1-5; 11 bases map to TRBD1. The CDR3 spans 14 residues. Germline CDR1 MDHEN, CDR2 SYDVKM. The V gene end was trimmed by 8 bases and the J gene end by 5 bases; junction bases not matched to a gene: 5.

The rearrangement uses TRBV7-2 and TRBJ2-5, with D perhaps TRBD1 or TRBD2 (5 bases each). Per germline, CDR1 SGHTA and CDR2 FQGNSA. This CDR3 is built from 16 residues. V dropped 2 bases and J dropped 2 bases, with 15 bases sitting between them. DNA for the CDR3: TGTGCCAGCAGCTTATCCTTCGGGGCCTTACAAGAGACCCAGTACTTC. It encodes CASSLSFGALQETQYF.

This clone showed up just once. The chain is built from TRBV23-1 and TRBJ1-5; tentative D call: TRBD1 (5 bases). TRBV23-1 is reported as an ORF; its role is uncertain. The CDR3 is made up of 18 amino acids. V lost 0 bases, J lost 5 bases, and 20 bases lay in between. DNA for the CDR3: TGCGCCAGCAGTCAATCGATTTTCAGGGAGGATCTCGATCAGCCCCAGCATTTT. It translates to CASSQSIFREDLDQPQHF.

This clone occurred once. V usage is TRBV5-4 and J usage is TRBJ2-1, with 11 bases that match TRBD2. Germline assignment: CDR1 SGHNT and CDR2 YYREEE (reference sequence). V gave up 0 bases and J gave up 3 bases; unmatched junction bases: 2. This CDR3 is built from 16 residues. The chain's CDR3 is CASSLDLAGGYNEQFF. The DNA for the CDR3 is TGTGCCAGCAGCTTGGACCTAGCGGGAGGCTACAATGAGCAGTTCTTC.

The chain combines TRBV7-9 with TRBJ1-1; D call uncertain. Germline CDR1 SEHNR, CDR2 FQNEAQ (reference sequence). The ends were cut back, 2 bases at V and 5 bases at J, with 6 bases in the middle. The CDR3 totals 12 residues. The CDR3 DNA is TGTGCCAGCAGCTTAATTTGGACTGAAGCTTTCTTT. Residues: CASSLIWTEAFF.

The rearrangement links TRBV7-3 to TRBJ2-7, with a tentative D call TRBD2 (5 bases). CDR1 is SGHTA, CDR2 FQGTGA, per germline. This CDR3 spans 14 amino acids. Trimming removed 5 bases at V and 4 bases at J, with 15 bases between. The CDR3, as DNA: TGTGCCAGCAGCCGGGGTCCCAGCGCTTACGAGCAGTACTTC. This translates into CASSRGPSAYEQYF.